One sample yielded the 9 T cell receptor beta chains listed below, sequenced in a study of blood T cells in healthy people across ages (dated by TCRdb to the mid-2010s). Library method: 5' RACE. The sequencer listed for this sample is Illumina HiSeq 2500. A second PCR of roughly 7 to 11 cycles was performed with a sample-barcoded 5' primer and a J-beta primer mix. TCRdb reworked the public reads: Q25 trimming with fastp, MiXCR clone assembly, productive beta chains retained. For every CDR3 protein sequence, its rows merge into one entry that carries the most common genes and DNA. The sample yields around 800,000 distinct CDR3 sequences; around a quarter were counted once. The ten largest account for roughly 3.1% of the sample. These same records also appear under a second study, on T cells of mothers and their children.

The sequenced material came from blood. The receptors were sampled from a boy between 10 and 17 years old in good health.

The chain is built from TRBV7-2 and TRBJ2-1; the D gene is possibly TRBD2 (6 bases). The better agreement between TRBJ2-7 and the DNA end casts doubt on the J call. This CDR3 comprises 13 residues. Germline assignment: CDR1 SGHTA and CDR2 FQGNSA. The CDR3 spells CASSLTRGNEQYF. The CDR3 region has the DNA TGTGCCAGCAGCTTAACTCGGGGGAACGAGCAGTACTTC.

This clonotype has more than one count but fewer than ten. This chain uses TRBV5-1 with TRBJ2-4; no definite D call. The CDR3 is made up of 13 amino acids. The germline V gene encodes CDR1 SGHRS and CDR2 YFSETQ. Trimming shortened V by 5 bases and J by 12 bases, and 18 bases separated the two germline ends. CDR3 nucleotides: TGCGCCAGCAGTCCTTCGGGTCTTCCAGCTCAGTACTTC. Amino acid sequence: CASSPSGLPAQYF.

The chain combines TRBV3-1 with TRBJ2-2, with D perhaps TRBD1 or TRBD2 (5 bases each). There are 15 residues in the CDR3. Trimming shortened V by 6 bases and J by 2 bases, and 13 bases separated the two germline ends. Germline CDR1 and CDR2: LGHDT and YNNKEL (reference sequence). The CDR3 region has the DNA TGTGCCAGCAGTTCCGGGACCATCAACACCGGGGAGCTGTTTTTT. Residues: CASSSGTINTGELFF.

This chain connects TRBV28 to TRBJ1-4; a weak D match, TRBD1 (6 bases). The CDR3 totals 15 residues. CDR1 and CDR2 from the germline V gene are MDHEN and SYDVKM. Trimming shortened V by 2 bases and J by 8 bases, and 15 bases separated the two germline ends. The CDR3 DNA follows: TGTGCCAGCAGTTTACCAGGGGCGTCGGGCGAAAAACTGTTTTTT. This sequence encodes CASSLPGASGEKLFF.

The table lists this clonotype with a few counts. The V gene is TRBV11-2, the J gene TRBJ1-1; D ambiguous. The CDR3 sequence is 14 residues long. V shed 0 bases and J shed 4 bases, with 9 bases lying between them. The germline CDR1 and CDR2 sequences are SGHAT and FQNNGV. In DNA form, the CDR3 reads TGTGCCAGCAGCTTAGATTACCAGTTCACTGAAGCTTTCTTT. This translates into CASSLDYQFTEAFF. The full variable domain, completed using reference TRBV11-2 and TRBJ1-1, is EAGVAQSPRYKIIEKRQSVAFWCNPISGHATLYWYQQILGQGPKLLIQFQNNGVVDDSQLPKDRFSAERLKGVDSTLKIQPAKLEDSAVYLCASSLDYQFTEAFFGQGTRLTVV.

This clonotype was found a few times. V and J are TRBV20-1 and TRBJ2-5; D tentatively reads TRBD1 or TRBD2 (6 bases each). V lost 1 base, J lost 5 bases, and 14 bases lay in between. The CDR3 covers 14 residues. Germline lookup yields CDR1 DFQATT and CDR2 SNEGSKA (reference sequence). The CDR3 nucleotides read TGCAGTGCTAGAGGTCGGGGGCAGGGGGAGACCCAGTACTTC. Translated: CSARGRGQGETQYF.

The V gene is TRBV4-1, the J gene TRBJ2-7; tentative D call: TRBD2 (6 bases). CDR3 length: 15 amino acids. Germline lookup yields CDR1 MGHRA and CDR2 YSYEKL. The V gene lost 1 base and the J gene lost 4 bases, with 14 bases spanning the gap. The CDR3 loop reads CASSQGAPGGYEQYF. In nucleotides, the CDR3 is TGCGCCAGCAGCCAAGGGGCCCCCGGGGGATACGAGCAGTACTTC.

The chain is built from TRBV24-1 and TRBJ2-2, with 7 positions matching TRBD1. CDR3 length equals 14 residues. CDR1 and CDR2 (germline): KGHDR, SFDVKD. The V gene end was trimmed by 9 bases and the J gene end by 1 base; junction bases not matched to a gene: 4. Written as DNA, the CDR3 is TGTGCCACCCAGGGGGAACTGAACACCGGGGAGCTGTTTTTT. Translated, it gives CATQGELNTGELFF.

The J gene is TRBJ1-6, the V gene TRBV9; a weak D match, TRBD1 (6 bases). The V end lost 3 bases, the J end lost 6 bases, and 13 bases lay between the germline ends. The germline V gene has CDR1 SGDLS and CDR2 YYNGEE. This CDR3 region has 15 residues. The DNA of the CDR3 is TGTGCCAGCAGCGCCCGGGACATTATTAATTCACCCCTCCACTTT. This encodes CASSARDIINSPLHF.